Below, one T cell receptor (beta chain) is given with its context. The assay was immunoSEQ multiplex PCR, and TCRdb's table has in-frame clones only and misses some. The data contain approximately 11,000 clones, around 52% of them singletons. These data originate in a study of neoadjuvant anti-PD-1 for oral cavity cancer. The sequencing here drew on tumor tissue, taken before nivolumab (anti-PD-1) treatment. The clonotype was recovered from a person aged 40 to 85 with oral cavity squamous cell carcinoma.

CDR3 residues: CASSRQATNYGYTF. CDR3 in DNA: TGTGCCAGCAGCCGACAGGCCACTAACTATGGCTACACCTTC. J is TRBJ1-2 and V is TRBV7-3; tentatively, D is TRBD1 (6 bases). Deletions cut 5 bases from V and 0 bases from J, with 10 bases between. CDR1 and CDR2 from the germline V gene are SGHTA and FQGTGA. The length of the CDR3 is 14 residues.